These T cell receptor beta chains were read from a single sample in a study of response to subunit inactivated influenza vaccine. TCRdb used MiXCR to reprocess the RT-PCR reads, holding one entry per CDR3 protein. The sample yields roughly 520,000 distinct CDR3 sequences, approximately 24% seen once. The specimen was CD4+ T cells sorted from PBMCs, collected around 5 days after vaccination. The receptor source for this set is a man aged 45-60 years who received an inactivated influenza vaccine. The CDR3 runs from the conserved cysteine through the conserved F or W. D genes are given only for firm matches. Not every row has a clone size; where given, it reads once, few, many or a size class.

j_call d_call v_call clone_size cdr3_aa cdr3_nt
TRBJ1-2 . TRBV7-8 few CASSLWARRTNYGYTF TGTGCCAGCAGCTTATGGGCCCGGAGAACTAACTATGGCTACACCTTC
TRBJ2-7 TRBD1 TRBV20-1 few CSARSADRVYEQYF TGCAGTGCCCGATCTGCTGACAGGGTCTACGAGCAGTACTTC
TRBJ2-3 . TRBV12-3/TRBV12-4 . CASSRPGAPDTQYF TGTGCCAGCAGTCGGCCGGGTGCCCCGGATACGCAGTATTTT
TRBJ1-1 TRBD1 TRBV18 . CASSPPRAGGLNTEAFF TGTGCCAGCTCACCACCGAGGGCAGGGGGCCTGAACACTGAAGCTTTCTTT
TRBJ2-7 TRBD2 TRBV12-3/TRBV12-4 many CASSRSGGGPHEQYF TGTGCCAGCAGTAGGAGCGGGGGGGGTCCCCACGAGCAGTACTTC
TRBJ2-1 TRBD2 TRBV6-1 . CASRAGLAGDGQFF TGTGCCAGCAGAGCCGGACTAGCGGGAGACGGGCAGTTCTTC
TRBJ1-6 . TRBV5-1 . CASSEEYSYNSPLHF TGCGCCAGCAGCGAGGAATACTCCTATAATTCACCCCTCCACTTT
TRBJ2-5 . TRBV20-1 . CSAQMGLETQYF TGCAGTGCCCAAATGGGTCTTGAAACCCAGTACTTC
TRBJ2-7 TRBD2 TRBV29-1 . CSAAGDGYEQYF TGCAGCGCAGCGGGAGACGGGTACGAGCAGTACTTC
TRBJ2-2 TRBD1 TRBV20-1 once CSARWTGGVRNTGELFF TGCAGTGCTAGGTGGACAGGGGGAGTAAGGAACACCGGGGAGCTGTTTTTT
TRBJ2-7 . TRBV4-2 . CASSQPSFDEQYF TGTGCCAGCAGCCAACCCAGCTTTGACGAGCAGTACTTC
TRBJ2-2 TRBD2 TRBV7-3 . CASNPSGGTGELFF TGTGCCAGCAACCCTAGCGGGGGGACCGGGGAGCTGTTTTTT
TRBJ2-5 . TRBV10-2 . CASSEGPKPKYQETRYF TGCGCCAGCAGTGAGGGCCCAAAACCTAAGTACCAAGAGACCCGGTACTTC
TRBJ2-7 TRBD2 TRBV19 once CASSRLAGAHSYEQYF TGTGCCAGTAGTCGGCTAGCGGGAGCACACTCCTACGAGCAGTACTTC
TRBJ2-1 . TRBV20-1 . CSARGGGQLINEQFF TGCAGTGCTAGAGGCGGAGGACAGCTTATCAATGAGCAGTTCTTC
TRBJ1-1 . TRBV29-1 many CSVGGSNTEAFF TGCAGCGTTGGAGGGTCGAACACTGAAGCTTTCTTT
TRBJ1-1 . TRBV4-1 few CASSPQNPRGTEAFF TGCGCCAGCAGCCCGCAAAACCCACGGGGGACTGAAGCTTTCTTT
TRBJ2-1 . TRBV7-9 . CASSSVRRENNEQFF TGTGCCAGCAGCTCCGTCCGGAGGGAAAACAATGAGCAGTTCTTC
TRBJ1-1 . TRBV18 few CASSPRANMNTEAFF TGTGCCAGCTCACCACGGGCAAATATGAACACTGAAGCTTTCTTT
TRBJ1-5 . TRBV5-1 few CASSLAGDPNQPQHF TGCGCCAGCAGCCTGGCTGGGGACCCCAATCAGCCCCAGCATTTT
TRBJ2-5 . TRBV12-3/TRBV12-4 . CASSHHPGPQETQYF TGTGCCAGCAGCCACCATCCGGGACCTCAAGAGACCCAGTACTTC